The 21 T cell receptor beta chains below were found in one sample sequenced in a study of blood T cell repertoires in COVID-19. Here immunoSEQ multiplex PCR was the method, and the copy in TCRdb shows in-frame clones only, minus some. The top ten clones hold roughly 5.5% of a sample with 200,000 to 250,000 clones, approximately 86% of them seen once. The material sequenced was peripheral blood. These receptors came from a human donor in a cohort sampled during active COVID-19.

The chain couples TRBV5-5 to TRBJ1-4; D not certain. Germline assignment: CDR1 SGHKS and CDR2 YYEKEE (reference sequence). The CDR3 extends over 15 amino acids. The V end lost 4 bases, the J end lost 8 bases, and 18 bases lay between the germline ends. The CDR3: CASSPREGNQEKLFF. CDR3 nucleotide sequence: TGTGCCAGCAGCCCGCGCGAGGGAAATCAGGAAAAACTGTTTTTT. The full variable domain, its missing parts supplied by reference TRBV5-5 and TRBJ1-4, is DAGVTQSPTHLIKTRGQQVTLRCSPISGHKSVSWYQQVLGQGPQFIFQYYEKEERGRGNFPDRFSARQFPNYSSELNVNALLLGDSALYLCASSPREGNQEKLFFGSGTQLSVL.

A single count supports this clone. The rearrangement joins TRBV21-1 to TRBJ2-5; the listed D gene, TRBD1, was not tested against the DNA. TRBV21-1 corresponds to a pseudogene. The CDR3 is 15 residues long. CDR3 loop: CASSIRTDLQETQYF. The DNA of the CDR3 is TGTGCCAGCAGCATCCGGACAGATTTACAAGAGACCCAGTACTTC.

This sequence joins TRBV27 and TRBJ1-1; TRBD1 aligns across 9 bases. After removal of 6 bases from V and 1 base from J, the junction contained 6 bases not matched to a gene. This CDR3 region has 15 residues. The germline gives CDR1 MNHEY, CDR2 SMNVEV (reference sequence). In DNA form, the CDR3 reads TGTGCCAGCAGGACAGGGGGTGGCTCGAACACTGAAGCTTTCTTT. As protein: CASRTGGGSNTEAFF.

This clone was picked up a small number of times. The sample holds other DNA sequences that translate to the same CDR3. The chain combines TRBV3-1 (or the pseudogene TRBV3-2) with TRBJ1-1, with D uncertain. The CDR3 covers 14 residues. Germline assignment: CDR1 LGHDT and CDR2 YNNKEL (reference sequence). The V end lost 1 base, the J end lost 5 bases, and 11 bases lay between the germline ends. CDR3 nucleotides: TGTGCCAGCAGCCAAGGAGCAGGTGGGACTGAAGCTTTCTTT. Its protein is CASSQGAGGTEAFF.

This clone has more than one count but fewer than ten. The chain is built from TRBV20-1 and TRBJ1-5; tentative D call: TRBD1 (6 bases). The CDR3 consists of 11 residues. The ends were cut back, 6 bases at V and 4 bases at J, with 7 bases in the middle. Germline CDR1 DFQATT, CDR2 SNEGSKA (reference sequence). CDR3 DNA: TGCAGTGCCCAGGGGAATCAGCCCCAGCATTTT. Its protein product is CSAQGNQPQHF.

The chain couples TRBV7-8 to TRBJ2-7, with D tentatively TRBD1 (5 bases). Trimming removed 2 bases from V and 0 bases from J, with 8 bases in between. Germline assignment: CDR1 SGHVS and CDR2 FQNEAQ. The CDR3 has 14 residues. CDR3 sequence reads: CASSLWGFSYEQYF. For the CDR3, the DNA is TGTGCCAGCAGCTTATGGGGCTTCTCCTACGAGCAGTACTTC.

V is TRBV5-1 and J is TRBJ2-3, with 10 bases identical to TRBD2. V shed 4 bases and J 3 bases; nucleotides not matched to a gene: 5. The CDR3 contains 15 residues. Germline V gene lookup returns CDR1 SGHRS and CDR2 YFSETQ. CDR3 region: CASSIAGGGTDTQYF. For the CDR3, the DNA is TGCGCCAGCAGCATAGCGGGGGGCGGGACAGATACGCAGTATTTT.

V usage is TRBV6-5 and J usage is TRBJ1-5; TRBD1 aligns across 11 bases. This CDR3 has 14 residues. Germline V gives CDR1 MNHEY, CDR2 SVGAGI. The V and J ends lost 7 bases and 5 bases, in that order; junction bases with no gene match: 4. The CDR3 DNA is TGTGCCAGCACTCTGGGACAGGGGGATCAGCCCCAGCATTTT. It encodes CASTLGQGDQPQHF.

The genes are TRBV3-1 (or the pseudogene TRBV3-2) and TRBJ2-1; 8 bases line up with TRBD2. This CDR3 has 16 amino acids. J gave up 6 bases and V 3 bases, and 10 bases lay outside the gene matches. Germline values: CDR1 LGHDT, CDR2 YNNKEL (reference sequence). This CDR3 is CASSQVSGSSGNEQFF. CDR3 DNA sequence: TGTGCCAGCAGCCAGGTGAGCGGGAGTTCTGGCAATGAGCAGTTCTTC.

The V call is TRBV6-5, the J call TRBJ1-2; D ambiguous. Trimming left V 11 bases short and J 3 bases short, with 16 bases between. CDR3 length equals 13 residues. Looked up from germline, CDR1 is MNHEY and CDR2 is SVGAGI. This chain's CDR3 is CAGFGPPDYGYTF. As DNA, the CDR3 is TGTGCCGGCTTTGGGCCCCCAGACTATGGCTACACCTTC.

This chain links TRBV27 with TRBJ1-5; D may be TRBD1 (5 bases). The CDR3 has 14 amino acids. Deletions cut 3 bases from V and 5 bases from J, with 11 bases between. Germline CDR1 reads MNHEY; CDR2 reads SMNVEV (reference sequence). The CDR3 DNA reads TGTGCCAGCAGTTTTAAGGGGATCGATCAGCCCCAGCATTTT. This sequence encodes CASSFKGIDQPQHF.

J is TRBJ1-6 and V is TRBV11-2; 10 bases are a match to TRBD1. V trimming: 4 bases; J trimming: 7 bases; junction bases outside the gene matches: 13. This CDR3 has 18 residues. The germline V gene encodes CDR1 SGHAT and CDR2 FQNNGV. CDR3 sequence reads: CASSSISRQGAGNSPLHF. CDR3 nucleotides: TGTGCCAGCAGCTCAATAAGCAGACAGGGGGCCGGAAATTCACCCCTCCACTTT.

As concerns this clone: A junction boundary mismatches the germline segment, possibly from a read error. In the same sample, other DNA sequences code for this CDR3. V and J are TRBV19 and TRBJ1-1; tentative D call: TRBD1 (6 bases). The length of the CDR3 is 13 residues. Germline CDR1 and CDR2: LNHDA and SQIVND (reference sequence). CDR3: CASSTGQNAEAFF. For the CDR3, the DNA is TGTGCCAGTAGTACTGGACAGAACGCTGAAGCCTTCTTT.

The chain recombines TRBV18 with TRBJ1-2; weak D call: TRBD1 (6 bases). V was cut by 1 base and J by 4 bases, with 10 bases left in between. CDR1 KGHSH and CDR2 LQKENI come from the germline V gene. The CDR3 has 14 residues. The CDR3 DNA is TGTGCCAGCTCACCACTTGTACAGGGCTATGGCTACACCTTC. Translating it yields CASSPLVQGYGYTF.

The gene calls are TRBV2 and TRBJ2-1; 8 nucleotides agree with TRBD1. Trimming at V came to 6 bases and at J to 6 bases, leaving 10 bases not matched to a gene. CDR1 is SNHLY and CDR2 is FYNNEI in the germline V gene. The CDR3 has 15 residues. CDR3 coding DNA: TGTGCCAGCAGCCCGCAACTGACAGGGGCCAATGAGCAGTTCTTC. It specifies CASSPQLTGANEQFF. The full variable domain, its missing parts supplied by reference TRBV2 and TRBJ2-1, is EPEVTQTPSHQVTQMGQEVILRCVPISNHLYFYWYRQILGQKVEFLVSFYNNEISEKSEIFDDQFSVERPDGSNFTLKIRSTKLEDSAMYFCASSPQLTGANEQFFGPGTRLTVL.

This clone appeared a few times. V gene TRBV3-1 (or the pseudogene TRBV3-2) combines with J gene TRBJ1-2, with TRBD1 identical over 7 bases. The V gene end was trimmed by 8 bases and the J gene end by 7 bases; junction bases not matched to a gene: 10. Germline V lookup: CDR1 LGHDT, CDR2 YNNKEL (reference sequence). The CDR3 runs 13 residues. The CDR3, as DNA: TGTGCCAGCTACGCCGATAAGGGGGCTGGCTACACCTTC. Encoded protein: CASYADKGAGYTF.

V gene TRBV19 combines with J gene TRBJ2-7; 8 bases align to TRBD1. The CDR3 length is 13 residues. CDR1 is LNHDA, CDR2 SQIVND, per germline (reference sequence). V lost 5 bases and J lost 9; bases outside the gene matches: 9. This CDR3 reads CASSSNRGTGQYF. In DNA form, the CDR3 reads TGTGCCAGTAGTTCTAACAGGGGGACGGGGCAGTACTTC. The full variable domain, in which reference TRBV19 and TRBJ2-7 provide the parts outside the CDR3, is DGGITQSPKYLFRKEGQNVTLSCEQNLNHDAMYWYRQDPGQGLRLIYYSQIVNDFQKGDIAEGYSVSREKKESFPLTVTSAQKNPTAFYLCASSSNRGTGQYFGPGTRLTVT.

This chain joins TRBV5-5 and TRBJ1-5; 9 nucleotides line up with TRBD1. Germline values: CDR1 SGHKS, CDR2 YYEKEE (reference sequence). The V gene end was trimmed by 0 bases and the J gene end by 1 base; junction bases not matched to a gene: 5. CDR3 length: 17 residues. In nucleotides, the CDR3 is TGTGCCAGCAGCTTGGAACAGGGGGCTAGGAGCAATCAGCCCCAGCATTTT. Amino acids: CASSLEQGARSNQPQHF.

CDR3 residues: CASSQKADTEAFF. DNA of the CDR3: TGTGCCAGCAGCCAGAAAGCGGACACTGAAGCTTTCTTT. The chain joins TRBV3-1 (or the pseudogene TRBV3-2) to TRBJ1-1; the D is unclear. This CDR3 contains 13 residues. Germline-derived CDR1 and CDR2 are LGHDT and YNNKEL (reference sequence). V gave up 3 bases and J gave up 3 bases, with 8 bases separating them.

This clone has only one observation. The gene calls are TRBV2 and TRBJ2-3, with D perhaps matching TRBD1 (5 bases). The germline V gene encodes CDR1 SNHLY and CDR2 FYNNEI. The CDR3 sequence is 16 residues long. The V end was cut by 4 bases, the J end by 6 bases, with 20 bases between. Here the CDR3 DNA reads TGTGCCAGCAGTGGACGGTTCCAGGGTTTAGGGGATACGCAGTATTTT. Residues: CASSGRFQGLGDTQYF.

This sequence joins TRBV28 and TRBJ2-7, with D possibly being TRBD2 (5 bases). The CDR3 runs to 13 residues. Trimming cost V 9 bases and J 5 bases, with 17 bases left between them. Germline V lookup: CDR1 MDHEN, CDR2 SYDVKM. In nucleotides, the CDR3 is TGTGCCAGTTCCCGGGGAGCCGACAACGAGCAGTACTTC. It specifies CASSRGADNEQYF.